The 2 T cell receptor beta chains below all came from one sample that was sequenced in a study of blood T cells in healthy people across ages. A second PCR, run for 7 to 11 cycles, used a sample-barcoded 5' primer plus a J-beta primer mix. TCRdb re-called the 5' RACE reads with MiXCR, one entry per CDR3 protein. Of roughly 1,000,000 distinct CDR3 sequences in the sample, under 30% were seen once. Another study also made use of these data, one on T cells of mothers and their children.

The specimen sequenced was blood. These receptors were obtained from a girl aged 2-10 years in good health.

This chain connects TRBV12-3 or TRBV12-4 to TRBJ1-2; D gene unclear. CDR3 length: 12 amino acids. The V and J ends lost 3 bases and 4 bases respectively, with 6 bases between them. DNA for the CDR3: TGTGCCAGCAGTTTTCCAGGCTATGGCTACACCTTC. It yields the protein CASSFPGYGYTF.

This rearrangement joins TRBV20-1 to TRBJ2-3; possible D gene TRBD2, 6 bases. The CDR3 covers 15 residues. Germline V gene data show CDR1 as DFQATT and CDR2 as SNEGSKA (reference sequence). The V gene lost 5 bases and the J gene lost 0 bases, with 15 bases spanning the gap. The chain's CDR3 is CSAPEGQTSTDTQYF. DNA of the CDR3: TGCAGTGCTCCGGAGGGCCAGACAAGCACAGATACGCAGTATTTT.